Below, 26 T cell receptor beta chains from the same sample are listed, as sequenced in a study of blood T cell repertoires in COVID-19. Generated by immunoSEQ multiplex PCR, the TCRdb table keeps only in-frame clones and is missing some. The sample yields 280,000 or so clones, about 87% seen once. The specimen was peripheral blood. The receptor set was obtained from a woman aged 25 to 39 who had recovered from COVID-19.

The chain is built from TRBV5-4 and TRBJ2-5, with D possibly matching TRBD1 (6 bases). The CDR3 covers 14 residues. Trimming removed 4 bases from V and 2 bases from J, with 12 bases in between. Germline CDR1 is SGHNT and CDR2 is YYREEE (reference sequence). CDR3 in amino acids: CASSLGTLQETQYF. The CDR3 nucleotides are TGTGCCAGCAGCCTCGGGACATTACAAGAGACCCAGTACTTC.

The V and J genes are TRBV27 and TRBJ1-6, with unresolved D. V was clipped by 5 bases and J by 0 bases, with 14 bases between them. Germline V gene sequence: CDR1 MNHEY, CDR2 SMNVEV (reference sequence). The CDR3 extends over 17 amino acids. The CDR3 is CASSPTGRGSYNSPLHF. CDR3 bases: TGTGCCAGCAGTCCTACCGGGAGAGGCTCCTATAATTCACCCCTCCACTTT.

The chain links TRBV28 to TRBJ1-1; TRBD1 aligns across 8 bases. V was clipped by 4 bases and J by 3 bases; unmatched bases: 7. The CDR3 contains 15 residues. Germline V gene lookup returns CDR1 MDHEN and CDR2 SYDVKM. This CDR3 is CASSSPGTGDTEAFF. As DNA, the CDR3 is TGTGCCAGCAGTTCCCCGGGGACAGGAGACACTGAAGCTTTCTTT.

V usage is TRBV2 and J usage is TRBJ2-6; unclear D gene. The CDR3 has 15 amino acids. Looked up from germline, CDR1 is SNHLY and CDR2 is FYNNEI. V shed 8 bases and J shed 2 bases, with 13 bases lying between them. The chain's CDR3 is CASSDTPTGANVLTF. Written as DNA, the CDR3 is TGTGCCAGCTCAGACACACCTACTGGGGCCAACGTCCTGACTTTC.

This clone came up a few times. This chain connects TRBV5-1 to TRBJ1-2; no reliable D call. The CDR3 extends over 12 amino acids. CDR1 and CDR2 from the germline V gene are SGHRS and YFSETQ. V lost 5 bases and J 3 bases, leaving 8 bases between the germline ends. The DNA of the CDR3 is TGCGCCAGCAGGTCAGAAGACTATGGCTACACCTTC. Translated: CASRSEDYGYTF.

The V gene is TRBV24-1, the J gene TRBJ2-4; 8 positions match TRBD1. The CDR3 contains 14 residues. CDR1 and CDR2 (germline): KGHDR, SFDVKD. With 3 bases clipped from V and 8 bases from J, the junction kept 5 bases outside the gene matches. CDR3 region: CATSDPGQGDIQYF. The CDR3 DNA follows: TGTGCCACCAGTGATCCCGGACAGGGTGACATTCAGTACTTC.

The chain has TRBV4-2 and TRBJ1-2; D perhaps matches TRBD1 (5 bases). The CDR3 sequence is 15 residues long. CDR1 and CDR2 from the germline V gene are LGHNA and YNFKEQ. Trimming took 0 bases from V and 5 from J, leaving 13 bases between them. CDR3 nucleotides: TGTGCCAGCAGCCAAGATAGGCAGGGAGGTTATGGCTACACCTTC. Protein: CASSQDRQGGYGYTF.

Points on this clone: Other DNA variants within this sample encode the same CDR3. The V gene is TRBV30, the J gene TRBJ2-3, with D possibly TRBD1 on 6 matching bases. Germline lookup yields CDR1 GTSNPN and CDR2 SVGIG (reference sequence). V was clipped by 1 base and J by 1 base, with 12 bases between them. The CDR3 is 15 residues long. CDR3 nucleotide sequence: TGTGCCTGGAGTGGGCAGGGGTCTCGCACAGATACGCAGTATTTT. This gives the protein CAWSGQGSRTDTQYF.

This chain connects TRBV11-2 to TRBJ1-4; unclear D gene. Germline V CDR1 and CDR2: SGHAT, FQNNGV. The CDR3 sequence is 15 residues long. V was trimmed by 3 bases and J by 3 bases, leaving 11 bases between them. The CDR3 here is CASSFVRGSNEKLFF. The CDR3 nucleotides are TGTGCCAGCAGCTTTGTTAGAGGGTCTAATGAAAAACTGTTTTTT.

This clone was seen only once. CDR3 residues: CASSQGHTGNQPQHF. The DNA for the CDR3 is TGTGCCAGCAGCCAGGGTCACACAGGCAATCAGCCCCAGCATTTT. The gene calls are TRBV4-2 and TRBJ1-5, with D uncertain. V was shortened by 3 bases and J by 2 bases, with 11 bases between the two germline ends. The germline CDR1 and CDR2 sequences are LGHNA and YNFKEQ. CDR3 size: 15 residues.

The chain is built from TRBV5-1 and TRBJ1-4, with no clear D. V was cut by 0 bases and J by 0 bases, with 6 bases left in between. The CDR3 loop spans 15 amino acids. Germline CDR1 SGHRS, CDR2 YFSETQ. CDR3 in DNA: TGCGCCAGCAGCTTGGGACTAACAACTAATGAAAAACTGTTTTTT. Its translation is CASSLGLTTNEKLFF.

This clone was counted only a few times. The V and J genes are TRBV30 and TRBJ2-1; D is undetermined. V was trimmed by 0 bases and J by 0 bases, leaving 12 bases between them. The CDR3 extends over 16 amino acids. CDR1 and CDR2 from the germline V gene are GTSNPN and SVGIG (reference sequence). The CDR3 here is CAWSVMVRISYNEQFF. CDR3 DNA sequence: TGTGCCTGGAGTGTAATGGTCAGGATCTCCTACAATGAGCAGTTCTTC.

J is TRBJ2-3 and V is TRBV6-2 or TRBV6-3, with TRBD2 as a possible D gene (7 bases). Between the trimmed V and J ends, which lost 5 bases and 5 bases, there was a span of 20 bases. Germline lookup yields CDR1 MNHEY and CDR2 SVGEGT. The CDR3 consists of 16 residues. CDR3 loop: CASSRPPGGRGDTQYF. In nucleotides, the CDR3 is TGTGCCAGCAGTCGCCCCCCGGGGGGCCGGGGAGATACGCAGTATTTT.

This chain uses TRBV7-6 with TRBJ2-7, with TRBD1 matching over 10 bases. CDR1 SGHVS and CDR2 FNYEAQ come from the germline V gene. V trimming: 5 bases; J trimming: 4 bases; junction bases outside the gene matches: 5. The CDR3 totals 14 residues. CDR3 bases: TGTGCCAGCAGCCTAGGGACAGGGGTTTACGAGCAGTACTTC. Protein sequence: CASSLGTGVYEQYF.

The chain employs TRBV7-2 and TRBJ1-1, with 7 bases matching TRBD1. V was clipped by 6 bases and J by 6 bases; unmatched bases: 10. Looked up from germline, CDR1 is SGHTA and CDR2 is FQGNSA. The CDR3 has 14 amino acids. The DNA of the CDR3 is TGTGCCAGCAGTTCACAGGGGAATGGGGCTGAAGCTTTCTTT. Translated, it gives CASSSQGNGAEAFF.

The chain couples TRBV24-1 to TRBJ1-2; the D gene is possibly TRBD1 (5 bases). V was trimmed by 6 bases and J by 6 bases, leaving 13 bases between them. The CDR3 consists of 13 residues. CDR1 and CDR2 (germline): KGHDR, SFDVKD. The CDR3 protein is CATSSRQKDGYTF. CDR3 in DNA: TGTGCCACCAGTTCCAGACAGAAAGATGGCTACACCTTC.

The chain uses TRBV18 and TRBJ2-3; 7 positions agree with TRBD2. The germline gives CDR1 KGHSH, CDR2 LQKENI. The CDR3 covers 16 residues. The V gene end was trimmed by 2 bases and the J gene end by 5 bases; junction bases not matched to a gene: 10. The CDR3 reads CASSPVSGGNGDTQYF. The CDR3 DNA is TGTGCCAGCTCACCAGTATCGGGGGGAAATGGAGATACGCAGTATTTT. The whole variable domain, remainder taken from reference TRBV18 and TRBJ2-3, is NAGVMQNPRHLVRRRGQEARLRCSPMKGHSHVYWYRQLPEEGLKFMVYLQKENIIDESGMPKERFSAEFPKEGPSILRIQQVVRGDSAAYFCASSPVSGGNGDTQYFGPGTRLTVL.

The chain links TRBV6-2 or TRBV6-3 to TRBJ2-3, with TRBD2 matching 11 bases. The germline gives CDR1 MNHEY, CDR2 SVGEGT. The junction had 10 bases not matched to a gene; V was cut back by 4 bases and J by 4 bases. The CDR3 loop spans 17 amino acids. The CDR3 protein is CASSSGVSGGAPDTQYF. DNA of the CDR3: TGTGCCAGCAGTTCGGGCGTTAGCGGGGGGGCCCCAGATACGCAGTATTTT.

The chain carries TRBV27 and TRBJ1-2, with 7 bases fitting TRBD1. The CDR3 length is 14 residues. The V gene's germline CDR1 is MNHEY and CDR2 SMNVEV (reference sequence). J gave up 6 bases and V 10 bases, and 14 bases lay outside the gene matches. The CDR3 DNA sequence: TGTGCCACCAAGGATGGGAACAGGGGAGATGGCTACACCTTC. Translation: CATKDGNRGDGYTF.

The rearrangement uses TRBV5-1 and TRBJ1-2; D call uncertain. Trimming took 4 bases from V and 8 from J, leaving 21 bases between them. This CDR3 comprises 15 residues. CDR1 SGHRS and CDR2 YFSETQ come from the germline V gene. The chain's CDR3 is CASSPGPASTGGYTF. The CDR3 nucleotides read TGCGCCAGCAGCCCTGGCCCGGCCTCTACCGGGGGCTACACCTTC. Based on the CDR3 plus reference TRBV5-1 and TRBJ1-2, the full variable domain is KAGVTQTPRYLIKTRGQQVTLSCSPISGHRSVSWYQQTPGQGLQFLFEYFSETQRNKGNFPGRFSGRQFSNSRSEMNVSTLELGDSALYLCASSPGPASTGGYTFGSGTRLTVV.

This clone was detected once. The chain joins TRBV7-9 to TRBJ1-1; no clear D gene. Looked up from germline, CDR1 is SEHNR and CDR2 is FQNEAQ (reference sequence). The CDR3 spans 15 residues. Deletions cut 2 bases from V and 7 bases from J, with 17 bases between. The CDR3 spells CASSLSRGYGNEAFF. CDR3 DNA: TGTGCCAGCAGCTTAAGCAGAGGGTATGGCAATGAAGCTTTCTTT.

This CDR3 reads CATAPLGTGGSYEQYF. The CDR3 coding sequence is TGTGCCACCGCTCCTCTGGGGACAGGGGGCTCCTACGAGCAGTACTTC. The chain combines TRBV6-6 with TRBJ2-7; 11 positions agree with TRBD1. The CDR3 length is 16 residues. Germline V gene data show CDR1 as MNHNY and CDR2 as SVGAGI (reference sequence). The trim removed 10 bases at V and 0 bases at J, leaving 11 bases unmatched.

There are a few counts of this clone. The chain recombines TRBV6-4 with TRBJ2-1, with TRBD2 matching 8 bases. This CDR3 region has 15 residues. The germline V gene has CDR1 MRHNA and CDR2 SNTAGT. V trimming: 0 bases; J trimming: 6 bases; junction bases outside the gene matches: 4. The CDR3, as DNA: TGTGCCAGCAGTGACTCAGTCGGGGGGGTCAATGAGCAGTTCTTC. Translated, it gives CASSDSVGGVNEQFF.

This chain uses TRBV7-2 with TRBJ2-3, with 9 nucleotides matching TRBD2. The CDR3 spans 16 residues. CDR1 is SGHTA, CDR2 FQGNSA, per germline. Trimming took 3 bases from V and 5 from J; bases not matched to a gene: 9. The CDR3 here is CASSLRAGGPIDTQYF. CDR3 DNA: TGTGCCAGCAGCTTGAGGGCGGGGGGGCCGATAGATACGCAGTATTTT.

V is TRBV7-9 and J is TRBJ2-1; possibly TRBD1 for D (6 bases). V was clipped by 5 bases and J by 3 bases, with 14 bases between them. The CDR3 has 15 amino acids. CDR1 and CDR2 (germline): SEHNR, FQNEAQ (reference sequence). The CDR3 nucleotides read TGTGCCAGCAGCCCCCCGGGACATAGCTACAATGAGCAGTTCTTC. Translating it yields CASSPPGHSYNEQFF.

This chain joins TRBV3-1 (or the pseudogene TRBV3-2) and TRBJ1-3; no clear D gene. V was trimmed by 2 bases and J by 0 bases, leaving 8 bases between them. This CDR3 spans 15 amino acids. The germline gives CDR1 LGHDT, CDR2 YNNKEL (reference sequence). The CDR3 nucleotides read TGTGCCAGCAGCCAATTAGCCACCTCTGGAAACACCATATATTTT. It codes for CASSQLATSGNTIYF.